Described below is a single T cell receptor beta chain sequence and its context. The antigen is undetermined. The data were taken from a study of OX40 agonist ivuxolimab in advanced cancers. Whole-study results and caveats: Expanded clones were, on average, more numerous among CD8+ T cells than CD4+.

Here immunoSEQ multiplex PCR was the method, and the copy in TCRdb shows in-frame clones only, minus some. The table includes about 78,000 clones, 84% detected once. Trimming cost V 2 bases and J 2 bases; bases outside gene matches: 15. This CDR3 has 19 residues. In germline, CDR1 is SGHVS, CDR2 FNYEAQ. The chain is built from TRBV7-6 and TRBJ1-3; 7 bases fit TRBD1. The TCR was taken from an adult with an advanced solid tumor such as melanoma, head and neck, liver or kidney cancer. The source material was CD4+ or CD8+ T cells sorted from blood, sampled in a trial of the OX40 agonist ivuxolimab. The CDR3 sequence is CASSLYKGGSLGAGNTIYF. CDR3 sequence (DNA): TGTGCCAGCAGCTTATATAAAGGGGGCTCTCTTGGTGCTGGAAACACCATATATTTT.